This T cell receptor beta chain was documented in a study of T cell repertoires in cytomegalovirus infection. Study-wide background: CMV infection together with matching HLA type was indicated by public TCR beta signatures.

TCRdb processed the reads anew with MiXCR; each CDR3 protein has one entry. This sample yields around 350,000 distinct CDR3 sequences, of which 15% to 20% are seen a single time; roughly 9% belongs to the top ten. The germline V gene has CDR1 MNHEY and CDR2 SVGEGT. The CDR3 totals 18 residues. Trimming shortened V by 0 bases and J by 5 bases, and 22 bases separated the two germline ends. This sequence was found in a human donor in good health (CMV status not recorded). Some clones in this sample may be carry-over from other donors' samples. The chain links TRBV6-2 or TRBV6-3 to TRBJ1-2; no definite D call. The sample comprised PBMCs. This chain's CDR3 is CASSYSPAGRTWEYGYTF. The CDR3 nucleotides read TGTGCCAGCAGTTACTCGCCTGCGGGCCGTACTTGGGAGTATGGCTACACCTTC.